This T cell receptor (beta chain) was recorded in a study of read filtering for tumor transcriptome and immune sequencing. This clonotype was observed at least ten times. The library was built from about 0.4 ug RNA with molecular barcoded adaptors for alpha/delta and beta/gamma chains. MiXCR was run by TCRdb on the reads, yielding one entry per CDR3 protein. In the table there are about 93,000 distinct CDR3 sequences, roughly a fifth of which are singletons. CDR1 is SNHLY and CDR2 is FYNNEI in the germline V gene. This CDR3 region has 15 residues. V was clipped by 8 bases and J by 3 bases, with 17 bases between them.

Input material: a population of CD138-negative cells sorted from bone marrow. V gene TRBV2 combines with J gene TRBJ2-1; D is possibly TRBD1 (6 bases). This sequence was found in a donor at least 40 years old with multiple myeloma. DNA for the CDR3: TGTGCCAGCGAGTGGCAGGGGCGTAGCTACAATGAGCAGTTCTTC. Translated: CASEWQGRSYNEQFF.